This entry lists 9 T cell receptor beta chains sequenced from one sample in a study of cytotoxic CD8 clonotypes in ibrutinib-treated CLL. Assay used: immunoSEQ multiplex PCR; TCRdb lists only in-frame clones, some missing. This sample yields about 24,000 clones, of which just under 80% are seen a single time; around 8.1% belongs to the top ten. Specimen: PBMCs, collected before ibrutinib treatment. The receptors derive from a human donor with chronic lymphocytic leukemia.

The chain carries TRBV5-1 and TRBJ2-7, with 9 nucleotides matching TRBD1. The trim removed 0 bases at V and 5 bases at J, leaving 3 bases unmatched. Looked up from germline, CDR1 is SGHRS and CDR2 is YFSETQ. The CDR3 covers 14 residues. The CDR3 is CASSLGDRVDEQYF. The CDR3 bases are TGCGCCAGCAGCTTGGGGGACAGGGTCGACGAGCAGTACTTC. The variable domain in full, with the rest retrieved from reference TRBV5-1 and TRBJ2-7, is KAGVTQTPRYLIKTRGQQVTLSCSPISGHRSVSWYQQTPGQGLQFLFEYFSETQRNKGNFPGRFSGRQFSNSRSEMNVSTLELGDSALYLCASSLGDRVDEQYFGPGTRLTVT.

The J gene is TRBJ2-3, the V gene TRBV19; 9 nucleotides agree with TRBD1. There are 15 residues in the CDR3. Germline V gene data show CDR1 as LNHDA and CDR2 as SQIVND (reference sequence). J lost 2 bases, V lost 4 bases, and 4 bases had no gene match. In DNA form, the CDR3 reads TGTGCCAGTAGTACTGGGACAGGGCCCACAGATACGCAGTATTTT. Translation gives CASSTGTGPTDTQYF.

There are a few counts of this clone. The CDR3 sequence: CASSFSENTEAFF. Here the CDR3 DNA reads TGTGCCAGCAGCTTCTCAGAGAACACTGAAGCTTTCTTT. The V call is TRBV5-6, the J call TRBJ1-1; D not certain. The V gene's germline CDR1 is SGHDT and CDR2 YYEEEE. CDR3 length: 13 residues. V was trimmed by 2 bases and J by 1 base, leaving 6 bases between them.

The chain has TRBV4-2 and TRBJ2-3; 9 bases agree with TRBD2. The CDR3 is 17 residues long. The trim removed 2 bases at V and 2 bases at J, leaving 8 bases unmatched. The germline CDR1 and CDR2 sequences are LGHNA and YNFKEQ. For the CDR3, the DNA is TGTGCCAGCAGCCAAAGCCCTAGCGGGATTAACACAGATACGCAGTATTTT. This codes for CASSQSPSGINTDTQYF.

V gene TRBV10-1 combines with J gene TRBJ2-3, with D possibly being TRBD1 (5 bases). CDR1 and CDR2 (germline): WNHNN, SYGVQD (reference sequence). The CDR3 has 15 amino acids. V was cut by 3 bases and J by 0 bases, with 10 bases left in between. The CDR3 DNA sequence: TGCGCCAGCAGTGACAGGACACCAAGCACAGATACGCAGTATTTT. Its translation is CASSDRTPSTDTQYF.

The chain links TRBV21-1 to TRBJ2-5; the table names TRBD2, a call not compared with the DNA. TRBV21-1 constitutes a pseudogene. CDR3 length: 20 residues. The CDR3 DNA reads as TGTGCCAGCAGCCCTCGGACAGGTTGGAGACTAGCGGGAGGGAGGGAGACCCAGTACTTC. It encodes CASSPRTGWRLAGGRETQYF.

Comment on this clone: A read error may produce the germline difference seen at one junction end. The rearrangement links TRBV11-2 to TRBJ1-2; no firm D call. This CDR3 contains 13 residues. Looked up from germline, CDR1 is SGHAT and CDR2 is FQNNGV. In DNA, the CDR3 is TGTGCCAGCAGCCTAGACACAAACTATGGCTACACCTTC. Translation: CASSLDTNYGYTF.

The chain combines TRBV7-9 with TRBJ1-2; D is undetermined. Germline CDR1 is SEHNR and CDR2 is FQNEAQ (reference sequence). The CDR3 totals 13 residues. V was shortened by 4 bases and J by 6 bases, with 12 bases between the two germline ends. CDR3 DNA: TGTGCCAGCAGCTCCTGGACGGAGAATGGCTACACCTTC. Translation: CASSSWTENGYTF. The variable domain in full, completed from reference TRBV7-9 and TRBJ1-2, reads DTGVSQNPRHKITKRGQNVTFRCDPISEHNRLYWYRQTLGQGPEFLTYFQNEAQLEKSRLLSDRFSAERPKGSFSTLEIQRTEQGDSAMYLCASSSWTENGYTFGSGTRLTVV.

As for this clone: Other DNA sequences in this specimen translate into the identical CDR3. The chain recombines TRBV13 with TRBJ2-7; D unclear. Germline V gene data show CDR1 as PRHDT and CDR2 as FYEKMQ (reference sequence). V lost 0 bases to trimming and J lost 0 bases, with 0 bases between them. The length of the CDR3 is 12 residues. The CDR3 loop reads CASSLGSYEQYF. The CDR3 DNA reads TGTGCCAGCAGCTTAGGCTCCTACGAGCAGTACTTC.